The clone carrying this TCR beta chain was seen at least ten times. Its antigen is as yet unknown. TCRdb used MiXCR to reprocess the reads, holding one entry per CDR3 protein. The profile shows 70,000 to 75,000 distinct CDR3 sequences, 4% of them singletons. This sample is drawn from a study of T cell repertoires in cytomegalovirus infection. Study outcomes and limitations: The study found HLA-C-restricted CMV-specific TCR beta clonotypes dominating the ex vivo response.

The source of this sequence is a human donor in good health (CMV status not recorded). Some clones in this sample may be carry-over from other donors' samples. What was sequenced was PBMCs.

The CDR3 DNA is TGTGCCAGCAGCCCAGACAGAATCCAGCCCCAGCATTTT. It specifies CASSPDRIQPQHF. The J gene is TRBJ1-5, the V gene TRBV7-2; perhaps TRBD1 as D (5 bases). Germline V gene sequence: CDR1 SGHTA, CDR2 FQGNSA. The germline V and J ends were trimmed by 5 bases and 7 bases, with 12 bases remaining between them. The CDR3 is 13 amino acids.